This T cell receptor beta chain was observed in a study of graft-versus-host responses after intestinal transplantation. Turning to the study itself: Each recipient received anti-thymocyte globulin induction, then tacrolimus and steroids for approximately three years. Regarding the study as a whole: Early declines in HvG clones that occurred post-transplant were associated with peak circulating GvH clone levels.

In the case of this clone: Its specificity is not known.

CDR3 length equals 16 residues. J was trimmed by 3 bases and V by 2 bases; bases with no gene match: 7. CDR1 and CDR2 from the germline V gene are SGDLS and YYNGEE. The data were produced by immunoSEQ multiplex PCR, yet TCRdb's version contains in-frame clones alone and is incomplete. The table includes approximately 93,000 clones, around 92% detected once. This clonotype was obtained from a human donor who was the organ donor for an intestinal transplant. The rearrangement joins TRBV9 to TRBJ2-3, with 9 bases lining up with TRBD1. Here the sequenced sample was unstimulated CD8+ T cells sorted from spleen or lymph node cells, taken before transplant. The CDR3 DNA sequence: TGTGCCAGCAGCGTCCCGGACAGGGGCACGACAGATACGCAGTATTTT. Translated: CASSVPDRGTTDTQYF. Together with reference TRBV9 and TRBJ2-3, the CDR3 gives the full variable domain: DSGVTQTPKHLITATGQRVTLRCSPRSGDLSVYWYQQSLDQGLQFLIQYYNGEERAKGNILERFSAQQFPDLHSELNLSSLELGDSALYFCASSVPDRGTTDTQYFGPGTRLTVL.